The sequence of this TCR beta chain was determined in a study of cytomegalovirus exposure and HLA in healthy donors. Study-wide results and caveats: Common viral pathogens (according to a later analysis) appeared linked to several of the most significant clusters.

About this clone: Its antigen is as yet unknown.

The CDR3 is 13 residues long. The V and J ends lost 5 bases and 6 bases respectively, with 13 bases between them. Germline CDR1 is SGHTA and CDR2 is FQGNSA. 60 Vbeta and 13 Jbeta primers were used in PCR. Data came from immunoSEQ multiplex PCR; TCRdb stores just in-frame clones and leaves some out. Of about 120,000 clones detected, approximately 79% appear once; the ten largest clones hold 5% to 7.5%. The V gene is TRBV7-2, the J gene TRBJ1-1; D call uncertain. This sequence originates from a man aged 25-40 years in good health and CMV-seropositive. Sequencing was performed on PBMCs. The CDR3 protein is CASSPQEVAEAFF. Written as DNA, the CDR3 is TGTGCCAGCAGCCCTCAAGAGGTCGCTGAAGCTTTCTTT. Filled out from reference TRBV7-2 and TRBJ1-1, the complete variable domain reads GAGVSQSPSNKVTEKGKDVELRCDPISGHTALYWYRQSLGQGLEFLIYFQGNSAPDKSGLPSDRFSAERTGGSVSTLTIQRTQQEDSAVYLCASSPQEVAEAFFGQGTRLTVV.